The entry below describes one T cell receptor (beta chain). The antigen remains undetermined. TCRdb reanalysed the 5' RACE reads using MiXCR and keeps one entry per CDR3 protein. The table records more than 55,000 distinct CDR3 sequences, 3.5% to 6% of them present only once. These data originate in a study of early T cells in non-severe SARS-CoV-2 infection. Study-wide points: Matching results from VDJdb favored anti-spike CD8 responses, leaving private and CD4 specificities undetected.

Source: whole blood, taken at baseline. This TCR was recovered from an adult who was a healthcare worker with PCR-confirmed SARS-CoV-2 infection or an uninfected control (not recorded which). The donor label of this sample is uncertain.

The CDR3 DNA sequence: TGTGCCAGCTGGAACTCTGGGGCCAACGTCCTGACTTTC. Its protein is CASWNSGANVLTF. This chain connects TRBV28 to TRBJ2-6; D unclear. The CDR3 runs 13 residues. Germline V lookup: CDR1 MDHEN, CDR2 SYDVKM. With 8 bases removed from V and 0 bases from J, the gap between germline ends came to 5 bases.